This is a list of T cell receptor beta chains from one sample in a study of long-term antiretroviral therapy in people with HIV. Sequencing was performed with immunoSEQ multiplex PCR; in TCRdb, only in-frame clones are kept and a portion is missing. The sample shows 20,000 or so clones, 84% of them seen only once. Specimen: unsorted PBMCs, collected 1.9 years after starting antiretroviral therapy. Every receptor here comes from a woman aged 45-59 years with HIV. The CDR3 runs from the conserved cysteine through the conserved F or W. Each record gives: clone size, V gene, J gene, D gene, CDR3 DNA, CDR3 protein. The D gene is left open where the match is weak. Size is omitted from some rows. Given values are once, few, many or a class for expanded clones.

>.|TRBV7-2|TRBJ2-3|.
TGTGCCAGCAGCTCCCAGGGCACTAGCACAGATACGCAGTATTTT
CASSSQGTSTDTQYF
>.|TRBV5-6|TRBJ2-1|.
TGTGCCAGCAGCTTGGGACAGTTTTACAATGAGCAGTTCTTC
CASSLGQFYNEQFF
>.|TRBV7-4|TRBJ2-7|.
TGTGCCAGCAGCTTACGATCTGGTGTCGCCTACGAGCAGTACTTC
CASSLRSGVAYEQYF
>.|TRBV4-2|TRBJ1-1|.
TGTGCCAGCAGCCAAGACGGAGATAACACTGAAGCTTTCTTT
CASSQDGDNTEAFF
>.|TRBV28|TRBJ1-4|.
TGTGCCAGCAGTTCTCGGGGGGGGCGGGATGAAAAACTGTTTTTT
CASSSRGGRDEKLFF
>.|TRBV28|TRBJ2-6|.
TGTGCCAGCAGTTCCCCCGGATCTGGGGCCAACGTCCTGACTTTC
CASSSPGSGANVLTF
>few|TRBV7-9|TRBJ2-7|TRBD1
TGTGCCAGCAGCCAGGGACAGTCCTCCTACGAGCAGTACTTC
CASSQGQSSYEQYF
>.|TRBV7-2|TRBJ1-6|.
TGTGCCAGCAGCTTAGACGGGGGTAATTCACCCCTCCACTTT
CASSLDGGNSPLHF
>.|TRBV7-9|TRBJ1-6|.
TGTGCCAGCAGCTTAGTTAACAGTGGGGCCCACTACTATAATTCACCCCTCCACTTT
CASSLVNSGAHYYNSPLHF
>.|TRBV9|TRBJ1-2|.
TGTGCCAGCAGCGTAGGGGGTGACTATGGCTACACCTTC
CASSVGGDYGYTF
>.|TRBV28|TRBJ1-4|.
TGTGCCAGCAGTTTCCGGGGAAATGAAAAACTGTTTTTT
CASSFRGNEKLFF
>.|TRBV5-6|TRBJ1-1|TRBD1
TGTGCCAGCAGCCGCGGACAGGGGGTTGCTGAAGCTTTCTTT
CASSRGQGVAEAFF
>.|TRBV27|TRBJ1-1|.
TGTGCCAGCAGCAGAACAGGGAGCATGAACACTGAAGCTTTCTTT
CASSRTGSMNTEAFF
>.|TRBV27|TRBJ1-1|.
TGTGCCAGCAGTTTCTTTCGGGACACTGAAGCTTTCTTT
CASSFFRDTEAFF
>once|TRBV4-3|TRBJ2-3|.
TGCGCCAGCAGCCAAGATGTGTCCAGAAGCACAGATACGCAGTATTTT
CASSQDVSRSTDTQYF
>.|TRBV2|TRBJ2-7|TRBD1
TGTGCCAGCAGTGAAATCGGGACAGGGGGCGCGTGGGAGCAGTACTTC
CASSEIGTGGAWEQYF
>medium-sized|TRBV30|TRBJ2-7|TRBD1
TGTGCCTCTAGGATCCGGGACAGGATCTACGAGCAGTACTTC
CASRIRDRIYEQYF
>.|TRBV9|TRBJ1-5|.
TGTGCCAGCAGCGTAGACGAGGGGGGCGCGAATCAGCCCCAGCATTTT
CASSVDEGGANQPQHF
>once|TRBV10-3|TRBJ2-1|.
TGTGCCATCAGTGGGGGGGAGAATGAGCAGTTCTTC
CAISGGENEQFF
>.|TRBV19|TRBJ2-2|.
TGTGCCAGTAAGTCCGCGGGGAGTACCGGGGAGCTGTTTTTT
CASKSAGSTGELFF
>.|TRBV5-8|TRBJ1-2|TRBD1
TGTGCCAGCACAGGGGGGCGCGGCTACACCTTC
CASTGGRGYTF
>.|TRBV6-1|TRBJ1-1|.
TGTGCCATCAAAAGTCAACAGGGAAGAGGTACTGAAGCTTTCTTT
CAIKSQQGRGTEAFF
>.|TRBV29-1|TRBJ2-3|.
TGCAGCGTCCTCCCGAGTACAGCTACTAGCACAGATACGCAGTATTTT
CSVLPSTATSTDTQYF
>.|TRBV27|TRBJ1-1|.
TGTGCCAGCACCAGAGGGGGACTTGCGGACACTGAAGCTTTCTTT
CASTRGGLADTEAFF
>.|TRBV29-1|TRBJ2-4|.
TGCAGCGTTGTGCCTTTAGCCAAAAACATTCAGTACTTC
CSVVPLAKNIQYF
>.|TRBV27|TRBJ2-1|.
TGTGCCAGCAGTTCGAGGGGGAGATCCAATGAGCAGTTCTTC
CASSSRGRSNEQFF
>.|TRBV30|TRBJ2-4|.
TGTGCCTGGAGTGCTTCCCCCAGGGTAAACATTCAGTACTTC
CAWSASPRVNIQYF
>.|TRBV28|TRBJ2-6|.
TGTGCCAGCAGTCCTAGGACATACCGCTCTGGGGCCAACGTCCTGACTTTC
CASSPRTYRSGANVLTF
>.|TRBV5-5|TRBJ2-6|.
TGTGCCAGCAGCTTCCAGGGGCTGGGGGCCAACGTCCTGACTTTC
CASSFQGLGANVLTF
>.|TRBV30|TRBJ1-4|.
TGTGCCTGGAGTGGGGGACACGGCCCAACTAATGAAAAACTGTTTTTT
CAWSGGHGPTNEKLFF